The next 21 T cell receptor beta chains were all read from a single sample in a study of shared clonotypes between healthy human individuals. CD45RO negativity and positive selection for CCR7 defined naive CD8 cells, a population that excluded terminally differentiated effector memory CD45RA+ cells. Method: immunoSEQ multiplex PCR; TCRdb's copy keeps in-frame clones and lacks some. The profile shows around 1.9 million clones, around 93% of them singletons. Sequenced sample: naive CD8+ T cells from PBMCs. Source of these receptors: a man between 18 and 35 years old in good health. Some clones in this sample may be carry-over from other donors' samples.

The chain couples TRBV7-9 to TRBJ2-3; 7 nucleotides line up with TRBD2. Trimming removed 5 bases from V and 0 bases from J; junction bases left unmatched: 11. Germline CDR1 and CDR2: SEHNR and FQNEAQ (reference sequence). The CDR3 has 17 residues. The CDR3 nucleotides are TGTGCCAGCAGCCCTCTGGCGGGGAGGGGAAGCACAGATACGCAGTATTTT. Encoded protein: CASSPLAGRGSTDTQYF.

With respect to this clone: This same CDR3 is encoded by further DNA sequences in the sample. The chain combines TRBV27 with TRBJ2-1; tentatively, D is TRBD2 (6 bases). The CDR3 is 15 residues long. V lost 0 bases and J 2 bases, leaving 8 bases between the germline ends. Germline V CDR1 and CDR2: MNHEY, SMNVEV (reference sequence). This CDR3 is CASSLSSGAYNEQFF. The CDR3 region has the DNA TGTGCCAGCAGTTTATCGTCGGGGGCCTACAATGAGCAGTTCTTC.

The sample holds one count of this clone. The chain uses TRBV7-8 and TRBJ1-2; D is uncertain. CDR3 length: 15 amino acids. The germline CDR1 and CDR2 sequences are SGHVS and FQNEAQ. V lost 5 bases to trimming and J lost 1 base, with 14 bases between them. The CDR3 sequence: CASSPPDRSNYGYTF. The CDR3 DNA sequence: TGTGCCAGCAGCCCCCCGGATCGGAGTAACTATGGCTACACCTTC.

The chain has TRBV18 and TRBJ2-5, with 9 bases identical to TRBD1. Per germline, CDR1 KGHSH and CDR2 LQKENI. The CDR3 is 19 residues long. Losses at the gene ends were 0 bases for V and 1 base for J; bases not matched to a gene: 12. As DNA, the CDR3 is TGTGCCAGCTCACCACCCCACTTGGGGGGACAGGGCGCCCAAGAGACCCAGTACTTC. Encoded protein: CASSPPHLGGQGAQETQYF.

The chain carries TRBV28 and TRBJ2-1; D might be TRBD2 (5 bases). The CDR3 has 13 residues. The V end lost 3 bases, the J end lost 12 bases, and 15 bases lay between the germline ends. Germline CDR1 reads MDHEN; CDR2 reads SYDVKM. CDR3 sequence reads: CASSFFSSAGQFF. The CDR3 DNA is TGTGCCAGCAGTTTTTTTAGTAGCGCTGGGCAGTTCTTC.

As DNA, the CDR3 is TGTGCCAGCAGCCGCGTACCCGGGGCGAGTAGGGGAGATGAAAAACTGTTTTTT. Translating gives CASSRVPGASRGDEKLFF. The rearrangement links TRBV7-9 to TRBJ1-4; perhaps TRBD1 as D (5 bases). Germline V gene sequence: CDR1 SEHNR, CDR2 FQNEAQ (reference sequence). Trimming removed 5 bases at V and 6 bases at J, with 25 bases between. The CDR3 sequence is 18 residues long.

This clone was found once. The chain combines TRBV21-1 with TRBJ1-4. TRBV21-1 is assigned pseudogene status. CDR3 length: 16 residues. CDR3 in amino acids: CASSAGPPRPNEKLFF. CDR3 nucleotides: TGTGCCAGCAGCGCAGGACCCCCCCGCCCTAATGAAAAACTGTTTTTT.

As regards this clone: Other DNA sequences within the sample encode an identical CDR3. This rearrangement joins TRBV7-9 to TRBJ2-7; D not certain. V dropped 2 bases and J dropped 1 base, with 6 bases sitting between them. Germline loops: CDR1 SEHNR, CDR2 FQNEAQ (reference sequence). The CDR3 has 13 residues. CDR3 in amino acids: CASSLSASYEQYF. Written as DNA, the CDR3 is TGTGCCAGCAGCTTAAGCGCATCCTACGAGCAGTACTTC.

The chain employs TRBV25-1 and TRBJ2-5; D perhaps matches TRBD2 (6 bases). The CDR3 sequence is 14 residues long. Germline-derived CDR1 and CDR2 are MGHDK and SYGVNS. Trimming took off 3 bases at V and 4 bases at J, with 12 bases between the two ends. CDR3 residues: CASSDGTLGETQYF. The CDR3 region has the DNA TGTGCCAGCAGTGACGGGACTCTCGGAGAGACCCAGTACTTC.

The V gene is TRBV5-1, the J gene TRBJ2-1, with 16 bases that match TRBD2. The V gene's germline CDR1 is SGHRS and CDR2 YFSETQ. The ends lost 7 bases at V and 4 bases at J; junction bases unmatched: 5. The length of the CDR3 is 16 residues. CDR3 in DNA: TGCGCCAGCCGGGGACTAGCGGGAGGGCAGTACAATGAGCAGTTCTTC. Its translation is CASRGLAGGQYNEQFF.

As concerns this clone: A junction boundary mismatches the germline segment, possibly from a read error. The chain couples TRBV5-1 to TRBJ1-1; TRBD1 is a possible D gene (6 bases). Germline CDR1 is SGHRS and CDR2 is YFSETQ. This CDR3 has 15 residues. CDR3 residues: CASSFQPGVKTEAFF. The CDR3 nucleotides are TGCGCCAGCAGCTTCCAGCCAGGGGTGAAGACTGAAGCTTTCTTT.

J is TRBJ2-7 and V is TRBV5-1; D call uncertain. V was trimmed by 5 bases and J by 2 bases, leaving 14 bases between them. This CDR3 comprises 14 residues. From germline, CDR1 is SGHRS and CDR2 YFSETQ. The CDR3 here is CASRSDPPAYEQYF. The CDR3 DNA reads as TGCGCCAGCAGGAGCGACCCGCCCGCCTACGAGCAGTACTTC. Variable domain in full (rest from reference TRBV5-1 and TRBJ2-7): KAGVTQTPRYLIKTRGQQVTLSCSPISGHRSVSWYQQTPGQGLQFLFEYFSETQRNKGNFPGRFSGRQFSNSRSEMNVSTLELGDSALYLCASRSDPPAYEQYFGPGTRLTVT.

The chain uses TRBV5-1 and TRBJ1-6; D is ambiguous. Germline-derived CDR1 and CDR2 are SGHRS and YFSETQ. The CDR3 length is 14 residues. The V end lost 0 bases, the J end lost 5 bases, and 6 bases lay between the germline ends. The CDR3 here is CASSLGRNNSPLHF. CDR3 nucleotide sequence: TGCGCCAGCAGCTTGGGACGAAATAATTCACCCCTCCACTTT.

The chain has TRBV13 and TRBJ1-1; the D is unclear. The CDR3 runs to 13 residues. Per the germline V gene, CDR1 is PRHDT and CDR2 is FYEKMQ (reference sequence). Trimming left V 5 bases short and J 6 bases short, with 13 bases between. The CDR3 spells CASSHPGVPEAFF. The CDR3 nucleotides read TGTGCCAGCAGCCACCCCGGAGTGCCTGAAGCTTTCTTT.

The chain recombines TRBV27 with TRBJ2-3; 13 bases line up with TRBD2. Germline trimming cut 5 bases from V and 5 bases from J; bases unmatched to any gene: 10. The CDR3 covers 17 residues. Germline-derived CDR1 and CDR2 are MNHEY and SMNVEV (reference sequence). CDR3 DNA: TGTGCCAGCAGTCCAACCGGACTAGCGGGAGCGAGAGATACGCAGTATTTT. Translating it yields CASSPTGLAGARDTQYF.

A word on this clone: Other DNA variants within this sample encode the same CDR3. The rearrangement links TRBV5-1 to TRBJ2-7, with D perhaps matching TRBD2 (6 bases). This CDR3 has 14 amino acids. The V gene's germline CDR1 is SGHRS and CDR2 YFSETQ. V dropped 4 bases and J dropped 1 base, with 12 bases sitting between them. This chain's CDR3 is CASSPLGGSYEQYF. The CDR3 coding sequence is TGCGCCAGCAGCCCCCTCGGGGGTTCCTACGAGCAGTACTTC.

As for this clone: Within the sample, other DNA sequences also encode this same CDR3. The V gene is TRBV19, the J gene TRBJ2-2; D remains ambiguous. V lost 1 base and J lost 0, with 6 bases in between. The CDR3 is made up of 15 amino acids. The germline V gene encodes CDR1 LNHDA and CDR2 SQIVND (reference sequence). For the CDR3, the DNA is TGTGCCAGTAGTATAGGTGGTGCGAACACCGGGGAGCTGTTTTTT. This encodes CASSIGGANTGELFF.

V and J are TRBV4-2 and TRBJ1-1; D is unresolved. Germline V gene sequence: CDR1 LGHNA, CDR2 YNFKEQ. This CDR3 has 13 residues. Trimming took 0 bases from V and 0 from J, leaving 2 bases between them. CDR3 loop: CASSQDMNTEAFF. The CDR3 DNA is TGTGCCAGCAGCCAAGACATGAACACTGAAGCTTTCTTT.

The chain uses TRBV4-1 and TRBJ2-3, with 10 bases aligning to TRBD2. The CDR3 sequence is 15 residues long. The ends lost 3 bases at V and 2 bases at J; junction bases unmatched: 2. Germline V CDR1 and CDR2: MGHRA, YSYEKL. The CDR3 sequence: CASSHSGGNTDTQYF. CDR3 DNA sequence: TGCGCCAGCAGCCATAGCGGGGGGAACACAGATACGCAGTATTTT.

CDR3 loop: CASSFPQALNTEAFF. The CDR3 nucleotides are TGTGCCAGCAGCTTCCCCCAGGCCCTGAACACTGAAGCTTTCTTT. The genes are TRBV11-1 and TRBJ1-1; D unresolved. V lost 3 bases to trimming and J lost 0 bases, with 11 bases between them. Germline loops: CDR1 SGHAT, CDR2 FQDESV (reference sequence). CDR3 size: 15 residues.

Remarks on this clone: This specimen includes other DNA sequences encoding the same CDR3. The chain employs TRBV30 and TRBJ1-1; unclear D gene. The CDR3 runs 11 residues. Trimming took 2 bases from V and 4 from J, leaving 5 bases between them. Germline V CDR1 and CDR2: GTSNPN, SVGIG (reference sequence). This CDR3 reads CAWSRGTEAFF. CDR3 DNA: TGTGCCTGGAGTCGCGGCACTGAAGCTTTCTTT.